Following are 11 T cell receptor beta chains from one sample sequenced in a study of T-cell memory formation after mild COVID-19. TCRdb reanalysed the 5' RACE reads using MiXCR and keeps one entry per CDR3 protein. The table records 400,000 to 500,000 distinct CDR3 sequences, approximately 20% of them present only once. The sequencing sample was made of PBMCs or a T cell subset sorted from them (not recorded which). These receptors came from an adult woman who had mild COVID-19 (a few samples of this study predate the infection). Cell type and time point are not known.

The genes are TRBV6-5 and TRBJ2-7; D gene unclear. Germline loops: CDR1 MNHEY, CDR2 SVGAGI. CDR3 size: 15 residues. Trimming removed 3 bases from V and 0 bases from J, with 12 bases in between. The chain's CDR3 is CASSYRPTNSYEQYF. The DNA of the CDR3 is TGTGCCAGCAGTTATCGGCCCACAAACTCCTACGAGCAGTACTTC.

This chain connects TRBV4-1 to TRBJ2-1; D unresolved. V lost 0 bases and J 9 bases, leaving 12 bases between the germline ends. CDR3 length: 14 residues. Germline V gives CDR1 MGHRA, CDR2 YSYEKL. CDR3 residues: CASSQDPGRIEQFF. CDR3 sequence (DNA): TGCGCCAGCAGCCAAGATCCTGGTAGAATTGAGCAGTTCTTC.

This clonotype appeared a few times. The rearrangement joins TRBV25-1 to TRBJ2-1; 8 bases agree with TRBD2. Trimming removed 3 bases from V and 10 bases from J; junction bases left unmatched: 17. Germline V lookup: CDR1 MGHDK, CDR2 SYGVNS. The CDR3 is made up of 17 amino acids. This chain's CDR3 is CASSEPSSQAGEREQFF. CDR3 DNA: TGTGCCAGCAGTGAGCCCTCTTCCCAAGCGGGAGAGCGAGAGCAGTTCTTC.

The J gene is TRBJ2-7, the V gene TRBV24-1; a weak D match, TRBD1 (6 bases). Germline assignment: CDR1 KGHDR and CDR2 SFDVKD. Deletions cut 1 base from V and 0 bases from J, with 9 bases between. The CDR3 spans 15 residues. This CDR3 reads CATSDFQGSSYEQYF. CDR3 sequence (DNA): TGTGCCACCAGTGATTTCCAGGGGAGCTCCTACGAGCAGTACTTC.

The rearrangement links TRBV11-3 to TRBJ1-1; 9 positions agree with TRBD1. The CDR3 spans 12 residues. Trimming cost V 4 bases and J 8 bases; bases outside gene matches: 2. Germline CDR1 reads SGHNT; CDR2 reads YENEEA. The CDR3 nucleotides are TGTGCCAGCAGCTCAGGGACAGGGGAAGCTTTCTTT. It codes for CASSSGTGEAFF.

This clonotype was seen more than once but under ten times. The chain carries TRBV10-3 and TRBJ2-1; D ambiguous. The CDR3 has 12 residues. Germline V gene sequence: CDR1 ENHRY, CDR2 SYGVKD. Trimming took 8 bases from V and 9 from J, leaving 14 bases between them. This CDR3 reads CAIANVASEQFF. The CDR3, as DNA: TGTGCCATCGCGAACGTTGCAAGTGAGCAGTTCTTC.

The V gene is TRBV7-8, the J gene TRBJ2-7; D is undetermined. This CDR3 contains 12 residues. Per germline, CDR1 SGHVS and CDR2 FQNEAQ. The germline V and J ends were trimmed by 5 bases and 3 bases, with 8 bases remaining between them. CDR3 loop: CASSPFVYEQYF. The CDR3 DNA sequence: TGTGCCAGCAGCCCCTTCGTCTACGAGCAGTACTTC.

This clonotype showed up just once. The V gene is TRBV5-1, the J gene TRBJ1-6, with 9 bases matching TRBD1. The CDR3 is made up of 15 amino acids. Trimming took 4 bases from V and 10 from J; bases not matched to a gene: 9. Germline V gene data show CDR1 as SGHRS and CDR2 as YFSETQ. CDR3 sequence reads: CASSKTGGFDSPLHF. In DNA form, the CDR3 reads TGCGCCAGCAGCAAGACAGGGGGATTCGACTCACCCCTCCACTTT.

This clonotype was seen only a few times. The CDR3 DNA sequence: TGCGCCAGCAGAGATAGCGGGGAATACAATGAGCAGTTCTTC. Its translation is CASRDSGEYNEQFF. V is TRBV5-1 and J is TRBJ2-1, with 8 bases lining up with TRBD2. Germline CDR1 reads SGHRS; CDR2 reads YFSETQ. The CDR3 is 14 amino acids. The V segment lost 5 bases and the J segment 4 bases; nucleotides outside the gene matches: 5.

At least ten counts were recorded for this clonotype. V gene TRBV24-1 combines with J gene TRBJ2-7, with D possibly being TRBD1 (6 bases). Germline V gene lookup returns CDR1 KGHDR and CDR2 SFDVKD. Trimming left V 4 bases short and J 0 bases short, with 15 bases between. The CDR3 is 16 residues long. CDR3 coding DNA: TGTGCCACCAGTGACCCCGGGCAGGGGAACTCCTACGAGCAGTACTTC. It encodes CATSDPGQGNSYEQYF.

The CDR3 region is CASSFGGLAGVGDTQYF. The CDR3 nucleotides are TGTGCCAGTAGTTTCGGGGGACTAGCGGGAGTTGGAGATACGCAGTATTTT. V gene TRBV19 combines with J gene TRBJ2-3; 14 nucleotides agree with TRBD2. J gave up 5 bases and V 5 bases, and 9 bases lay outside the gene matches. The length of the CDR3 is 17 residues. Germline V lookup: CDR1 LNHDA, CDR2 SQIVND (reference sequence).